This record looks at one T cell receptor (beta chain) sequence and its context. Germline V gene lookup returns CDR1 LNHNV and CDR2 YYDKDF (reference sequence). This CDR3 is built from 16 residues. Between the trimmed V and J ends, which lost 0 bases and 1 base, there was a span of 10 bases. This entry is derived from a study of OX40 agonist ivuxolimab in advanced cancers. Overall study context: Patients with prior anti-PD-1, anti-PD-L1 or anti-CTLA-4 therapy were eligible; 35% to 50% had some.

TCRdb's copy holds only in-frame clones and misses some; the assay was immunoSEQ multiplex PCR. The profile shows tens of thousands of clones, approximately 87% of them singletons. This TCR was sampled from an adult with an advanced solid tumor such as melanoma, head and neck, liver or kidney cancer. The sequencing here drew on CD4+ or CD8+ T cells sorted from blood, taken in a trial of the OX40 agonist ivuxolimab. The gene calls are TRBV15 and TRBJ2-4; no definite D call. This CDR3 is CATSRDDGLAKNIQYF. The CDR3 DNA sequence: TGTGCCACCAGCAGAGACGACGGGCTGGCCAAAAACATTCAGTACTTC.